The clone carrying this TCR beta chain has just a few counts. Its antigen remains unknown. PBMCs were isolated at a quantity of at least 7 million per sample. The data stem from a study of blood T cells in healthy people across ages. Findings and caveats of the study: Estimated diversity that came from one million T cells was considered an underestimate. Compared with aged donors, long-lived donors showed fewer expanded clones, suggesting selection.

Through a sample-barcoded 5' primer and a J-beta primer mix, a second PCR was run for about 6 to 12 cycles. TCRdb used MiXCR to reprocess the 5' RACE reads, holding one entry per CDR3 protein. The sample lists about 1.8 million distinct CDR3 sequences; less than 50% were seen once. The sample taken for sequencing was blood. The clonotype comes from a woman aged 40 to 50 in good health.

The CDR3 bases are TGTGCCAGCAGCGATAGGGCTAGCGGGGCAAGCTCTGGGGCCAACGTCCTGACTTTC. Translating it yields CASSDRASGASSGANVLTF. The genes are TRBV7-2 and TRBJ2-6, with 9 bases lining up with TRBD2. V was pared by 5 bases and J by 0 bases, with 11 bases of the junction left unmatched. From germline, CDR1 is SGHTA and CDR2 FQGNSA. The length of the CDR3 is 19 residues.